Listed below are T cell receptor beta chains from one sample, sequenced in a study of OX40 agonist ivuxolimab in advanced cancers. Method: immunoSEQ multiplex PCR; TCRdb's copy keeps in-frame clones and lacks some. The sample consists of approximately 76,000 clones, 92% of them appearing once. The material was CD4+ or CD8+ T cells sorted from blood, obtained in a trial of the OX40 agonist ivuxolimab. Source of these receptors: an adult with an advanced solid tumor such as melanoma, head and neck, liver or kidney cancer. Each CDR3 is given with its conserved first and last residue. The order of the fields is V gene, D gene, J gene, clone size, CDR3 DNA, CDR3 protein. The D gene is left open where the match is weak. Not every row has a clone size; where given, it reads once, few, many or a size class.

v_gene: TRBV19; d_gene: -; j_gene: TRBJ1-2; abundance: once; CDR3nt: TGTGCCAGTAGTATAGAGGAAGCGGTGCCGGGGGGCTATGGCTACACCTTC; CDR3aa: CASSIEEAVPGGYGYTF
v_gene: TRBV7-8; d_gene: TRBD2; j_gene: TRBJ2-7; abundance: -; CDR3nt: TGTGCCAGCAGCTCCAGACTAGCGGGGGTTAGCTCCTACGAGCAGTACTTC; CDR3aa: CASSSRLAGVSSYEQYF
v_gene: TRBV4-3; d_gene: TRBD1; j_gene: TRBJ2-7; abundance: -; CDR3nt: TGCGCCAGCAGCCAAGATGATCCGACAGGGTTTGGCTACGAGCAGTACTTC; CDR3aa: CASSQDDPTGFGYEQYF
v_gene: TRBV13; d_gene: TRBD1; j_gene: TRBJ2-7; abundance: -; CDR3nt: TGTGCCAGCAGCTTAGGGTATGGGACAGGGGTCACCTACGAGCAGTACTTC; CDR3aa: CASSLGYGTGVTYEQYF
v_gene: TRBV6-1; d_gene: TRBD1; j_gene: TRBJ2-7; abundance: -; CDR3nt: TGTGCCAGCAGCCTCGACAGGGGGCCACTCCTAGAGCAGTACTTC; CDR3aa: CASSLDRGPLLEQYF
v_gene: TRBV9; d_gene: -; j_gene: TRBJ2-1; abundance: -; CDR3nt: TGTGCCAGCAGAATAATCGGTGGGGGTAACAATGAGCAGTTCTTC; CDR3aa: CASRIIGGGNNEQFF
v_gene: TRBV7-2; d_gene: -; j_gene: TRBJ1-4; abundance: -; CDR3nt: TGTGCCAGCAGCTTATTCAACAATGAAAAACTGTTTTTT; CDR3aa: CASSLFNNEKLFF
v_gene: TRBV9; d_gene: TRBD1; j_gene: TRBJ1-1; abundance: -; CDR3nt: TGTGCCAGCAGCCTAAGGGGTGACAGGGGCGCTATGAACACTGAAGCTTTCTTT; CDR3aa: CASSLRGDRGAMNTEAFF
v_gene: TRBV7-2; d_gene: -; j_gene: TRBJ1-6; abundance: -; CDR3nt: TGTGCCAGCAGCACAACCGGGCCTGGGGGTTCACCCCTCCACTTT; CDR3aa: CASSTTGPGGSPLHF
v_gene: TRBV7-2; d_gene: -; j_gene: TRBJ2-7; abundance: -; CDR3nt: TGTGCCAGCAGCTTAGTATTCCCTACCTACGAGCAGTACTTC; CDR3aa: CASSLVFPTYEQYF
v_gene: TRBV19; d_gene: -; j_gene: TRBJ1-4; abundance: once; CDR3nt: TGTGCCAGTAGTCTCGCAGCAACTAATGAAAAACTGTTTTTT; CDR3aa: CASSLAATNEKLFF
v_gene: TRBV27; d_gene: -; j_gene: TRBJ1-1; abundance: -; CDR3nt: TGTGCCAGCAGTCTAACTTGGGACGGTGAAGCTTTCTTT; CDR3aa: CASSLTWDGEAFF
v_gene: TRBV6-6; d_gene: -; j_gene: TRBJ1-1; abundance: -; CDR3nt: TGTGCCAGCAGTTACTCTCGGACCGAGGGGGGGACTGAAGCTTTCTTT; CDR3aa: CASSYSRTEGGTEAFF
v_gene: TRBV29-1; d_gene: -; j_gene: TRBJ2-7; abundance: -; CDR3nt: TGCAGCCTTTTGACAGAAGCCTACGAGCAGTACTTC; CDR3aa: CSLLTEAYEQYF
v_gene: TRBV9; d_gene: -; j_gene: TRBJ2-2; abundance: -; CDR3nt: TGTGCCAGCAGTGCATTAGACCTCATTTACACCGGGGAGCTGTTTTTT; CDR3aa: CASSALDLIYTGELFF
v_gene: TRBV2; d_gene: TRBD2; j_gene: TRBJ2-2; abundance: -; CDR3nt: TGTGCCAGCAGTGAACGGCGGGGGGGATACACCGGGGAGCTGTTTTTT; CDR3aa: CASSERRGGYTGELFF
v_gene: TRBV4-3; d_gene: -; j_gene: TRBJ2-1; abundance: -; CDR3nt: TGCGCCAGCAGCCAAGACCGGCACCCCTACAATGAGCAGTTCTTC; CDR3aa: CASSQDRHPYNEQFF
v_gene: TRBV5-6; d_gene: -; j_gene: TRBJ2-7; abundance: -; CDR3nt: TGTGCCAGCAGCTTGGTCCCCTACGAGCAGTACTTC; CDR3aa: CASSLVPYEQYF
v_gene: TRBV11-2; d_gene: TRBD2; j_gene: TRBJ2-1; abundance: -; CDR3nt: TGTGCCAGCAGCTTCTACGGGACTAGCGGCGATGAGCAGTTCTTC; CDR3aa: CASSFYGTSGDEQFF
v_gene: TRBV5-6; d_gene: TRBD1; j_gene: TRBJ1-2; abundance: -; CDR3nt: TGTGCCAGCAGCTTGGGGACAGGGACGAGAGGCTACACCTTC; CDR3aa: CASSLGTGTRGYTF
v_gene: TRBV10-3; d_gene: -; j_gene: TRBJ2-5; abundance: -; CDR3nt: TGTGCCATCAGTGAGTCCCGGACGGATCAAGAGACCCAGTACTTC; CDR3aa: CAISESRTDQETQYF
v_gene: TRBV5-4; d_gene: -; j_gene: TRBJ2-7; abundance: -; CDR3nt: TGTGCCAGCAGCTTAACAGATTACGAGCAGTACTTC; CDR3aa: CASSLTDYEQYF
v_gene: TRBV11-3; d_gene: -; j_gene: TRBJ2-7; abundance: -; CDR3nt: TGTGCCGGTAGCAGAGGGTACCAGAGCCACTACGAGCAGTACTTC; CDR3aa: CAGSRGYQSHYEQYF
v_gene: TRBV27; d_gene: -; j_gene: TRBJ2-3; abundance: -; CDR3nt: TGTGCCAGCAGTTTATCGCCAGATACGCAGTATTTT; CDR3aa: CASSLSPDTQYF
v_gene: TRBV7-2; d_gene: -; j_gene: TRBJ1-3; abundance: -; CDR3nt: TGTGCCAGCAGCTTAGTGGGTTCGGGAAACACCATATATTTT; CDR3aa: CASSLVGSGNTIYF
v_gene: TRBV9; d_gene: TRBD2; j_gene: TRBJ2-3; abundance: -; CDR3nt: TGTGCCAGCAGCGTCTACGGGGGGGCCGGAGGAGATACGCAGTATTTT; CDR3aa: CASSVYGGAGGDTQYF
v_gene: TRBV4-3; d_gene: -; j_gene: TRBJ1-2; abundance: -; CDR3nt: TGCGCCAGCAGCCAAGATCTAGGCTATGGCTACACCTTC; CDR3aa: CASSQDLGYGYTF
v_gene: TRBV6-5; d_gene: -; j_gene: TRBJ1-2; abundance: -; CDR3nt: TGTGCCAGCAGTTACTCGGAGGGGTGGAATGGCTACACCTTC; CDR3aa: CASSYSEGWNGYTF
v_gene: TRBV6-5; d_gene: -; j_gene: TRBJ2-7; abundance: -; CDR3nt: TGTGCCAGCACCCACGGCGGATACGAGCAGTACTTC; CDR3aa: CASTHGGYEQYF
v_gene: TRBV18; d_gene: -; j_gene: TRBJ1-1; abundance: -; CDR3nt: TGTGCCAGCTCACCAGGTTCTGGGGCCAACACTGAAGCTTTCTTT; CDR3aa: CASSPGSGANTEAFF
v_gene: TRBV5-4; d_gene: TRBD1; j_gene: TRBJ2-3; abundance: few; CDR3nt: TGTGCCAGCAGCTTGCGAGGGGGCGAAGATACGCAGTATTTT; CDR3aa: CASSLRGGEDTQYF
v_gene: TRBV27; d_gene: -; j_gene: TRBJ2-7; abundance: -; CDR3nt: TGTGCCAGCAGTCCCCGCGGCTCCTCCTACGAGCAGTACTTC; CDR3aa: CASSPRGSSYEQYF
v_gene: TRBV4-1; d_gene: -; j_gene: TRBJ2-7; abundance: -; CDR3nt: TGCGCCAGCAGCCAAGTCGGAATCCGGGACACCTACGAGCAGTACTTC; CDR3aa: CASSQVGIRDTYEQYF
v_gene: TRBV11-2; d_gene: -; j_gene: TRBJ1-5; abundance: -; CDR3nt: TGTGCCAGCAGCTTAGACGCACAAGACAGCCAGCCCCAGCATTTT; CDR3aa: CASSLDAQDSQPQHF
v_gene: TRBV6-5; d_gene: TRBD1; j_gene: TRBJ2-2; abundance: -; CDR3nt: TGTGCCAGCAGTTCTCGGACAGGGGGATCCGGGGAGCTGTTTTTT; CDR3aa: CASSSRTGGSGELFF
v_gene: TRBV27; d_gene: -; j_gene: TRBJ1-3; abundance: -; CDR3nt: TGTGCCAGCAGTTCTGGGTTGGGTGGAAACACCATATATTTT; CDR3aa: CASSSGLGGNTIYF
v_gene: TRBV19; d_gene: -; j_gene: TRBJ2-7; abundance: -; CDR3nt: TGTGCCAGTAGTATTGTGGGACCCCCCGGCGAGCAGTACTTC; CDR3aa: CASSIVGPPGEQYF
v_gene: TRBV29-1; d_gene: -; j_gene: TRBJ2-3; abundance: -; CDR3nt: TGCAGCGTACTCGGGGGGCGACCAGATACGCAGTATTTT; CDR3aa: CSVLGGRPDTQYF
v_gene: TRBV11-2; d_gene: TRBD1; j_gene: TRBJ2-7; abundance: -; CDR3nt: TGTGCCAGCAGTCAAGGGACAGGGGGGACCTCCGAGCAGTACTTC; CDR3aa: CASSQGTGGTSEQYF